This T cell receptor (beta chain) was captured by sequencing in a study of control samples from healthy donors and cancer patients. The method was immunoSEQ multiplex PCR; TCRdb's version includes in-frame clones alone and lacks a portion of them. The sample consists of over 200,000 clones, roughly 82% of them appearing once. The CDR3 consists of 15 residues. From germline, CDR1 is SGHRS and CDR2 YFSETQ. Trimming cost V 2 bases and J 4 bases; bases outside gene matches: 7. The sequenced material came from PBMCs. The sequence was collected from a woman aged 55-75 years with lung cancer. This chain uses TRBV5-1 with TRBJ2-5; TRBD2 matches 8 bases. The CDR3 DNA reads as TGCGCCAGCAGCTTTCCGGGACTAGGTTTAGAGACCCAGTACTTC. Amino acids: CASSFPGLGLETQYF.